This T cell receptor (beta chain) was recovered during a study of liver allograft versus peripheral blood T cells. Overall study: Recipients' peripheral blood T cell receptor repertoires were compared with those in transplanted livers. Findings of the study overall: Inside liver allografts, T cell receptor repertoires reportedly diverged from the repertoires found in peripheral blood.

This clonotype was detected ten times or more. The antigen is unknown. There are 15 residues in the CDR3. Germline assignment: CDR1 MNHNS and CDR2 SASEGT. V shed 4 bases and J 4 bases; nucleotides not matched to a gene: 7. In TCRdb, the reads were re-called with MiXCR into one record per CDR3 protein. Counted here are 7,000 to 9,000 distinct CDR3 sequences, 17% occurring once; the ten biggest clones make up approximately 4.5%. V is TRBV6-1 and J is TRBJ2-7; 10 positions match TRBD2. The sequence was obtained from a human patient who had a liver transplant. These T cells may partly come from the graft donor. Written as DNA, the CDR3 is TGTGCCAGCAGTGGCCGGGCTAGCGGGGGTTACGAGCAGTACTTC. Amino acid sequence: CASSGRASGGYEQYF.